These T cell receptor beta chains were read from a single sample in a study of Graves' ophthalmopathy and Graves' hyperthyroidism. Using its own MiXCR run on the multiplex PCR reads, TCRdb lists one record per CDR3 protein. Altogether hundreds of thousands of distinct CDR3 sequences are present, under 25% being singletons, with the ten largest covering approximately 3.2%. Material: peripheral blood. Every receptor here comes from a woman aged 18-30 years with stable Graves' hyperthyroidism. The CDR3 runs from the conserved cysteine through the conserved F or W. D genes are given only for firm matches. Size is stated for part of the rows, as once, few or many counts, or as a class when the clone is expanded.

J,size,V,D,DNA,CDR3
TRBJ1-5,many,TRBV12-3/TRBV12-4,-,TGTGCCAGCAGGAACAGGGTTAATCAGCCCCAGCATTTT,CASRNRVNQPQHF
TRBJ1-1,many,TRBV12-3/TRBV12-4,-,TGTGCCAGCAGCCTCACAGGAGACAACACTGAAGCTTTCTTT,CASSLTGDNTEAFF
TRBJ1-5,-,TRBV12-3/TRBV12-4,TRBD1,TGTGCCAGCAGTTTGGGGCCGGGACAGGGAGCCCCTCGAGGCAATCAGCCCCAGCATTTT,CASSLGPGQGAPRGNQPQHF
TRBJ1-1,many,TRBV6-1,-,TGTGCCAGCAGCGACCCCGTGGGGGAGGGCACTGAAGCTTTCTTT,CASSDPVGEGTEAFF
TRBJ2-7,many,TRBV18,-,TGTGCCAGCTCACCAGGAAGTCGCTCCTACGAGCAGTACTTC,CASSPGSRSYEQYF
TRBJ2-7,many,TRBV12-3/TRBV12-4,-,TGTGCCAGCAGTTCCTTTAGTTCGTACGAGCAGTACTTC,CASSSFSSYEQYF
TRBJ1-5,few,TRBV6-5,-,TGTGCCAGCAGTTTGAGGGTACGGGAAAATCAGCCCCAGCATTTT,CASSLRVRENQPQHF
TRBJ1-5,many,TRBV6-1,-,TGTGCCAGCAGTGAAGTCCCGCCTTGGATGAGCAATCAGCCCCAGCATTTT,CASSEVPPWMSNQPQHF
TRBJ1-1,-,TRBV12-3/TRBV12-4,-,TGTGCCAGCAGTAAGACAGGTTACACTGAAGCTTTCTTT,CASSKTGYTEAFF
TRBJ2-7,many,TRBV25-1,-,TGTGCCAGCAGTGAATCTGAGGACATCTTGAACGAGCAGTACTTC,CASSESEDILNEQYF
TRBJ2-2,many,TRBV11-2,-,TGTGCCAGCAGCTTACGTTCGGGGGCCAGGACCGGGGAGCTGTTTTTT,CASSLRSGARTGELFF
TRBJ1-2,many,TRBV6-1,-,TGTGCCAGCAGTGAAGCCTACGGAGCTAACTATGGCTACACCTTC,CASSEAYGANYGYTF
TRBJ2-2,many,TRBV2,TRBD2,TGTGCCAGCAGCACGAGCGGGGGCACCGGGGAGCTGTTTTTT,CASSTSGGTGELFF
TRBJ2-7,many,TRBV7-9,-,TGTGCCAGCAGCTTAAATCCACGAGGTCCTTCCTACGAGCAGTACTTC,CASSLNPRGPSYEQYF
TRBJ1-6,many,TRBV10-3,TRBD1,TGTGCCATCAGGCCGGGACAGAGCAATTCACCCCTCCACTTT,CAIRPGQSNSPLHF
TRBJ2-1,many,TRBV20-1,TRBD1,TGCAGTGCTTCTCGACAGGGCCTCTTCGGTGAGCAGTTCTTC,CSASRQGLFGEQFF
TRBJ1-1,many,TRBV7-8,TRBD1,TGTGCCAGCAGCTCCCCCGGACAGGGAGACACTGAAGCTTTCTTT,CASSSPGQGDTEAFF
TRBJ2-7,many,TRBV6-1,TRBD1,TGTGCCAGCATCCTAGGACAGGGCGGAAGGGAGCAGTACTTC,CASILGQGGREQYF
TRBJ2-5,many,TRBV15,TRBD1,TGTGCCACCAGCAGAGAACGGGACAGTCAAGAGACCCAGTACTTC,CATSRERDSQETQYF
TRBJ1-2,-,TRBV4-1,-,TGCGCCAGCAGCCAAGATCTGGAAGGCCTTTTCTATGGCTACACCTTC,CASSQDLEGLFYGYTF
TRBJ2-7,many,TRBV7-2,-,TGTGCCAGCAGCTTAGCCAGCGGATTTGGGCCCTACGAGCAGTACTTC,CASSLASGFGPYEQYF
TRBJ1-2,-,TRBV6-1,TRBD1,TGTGCCAGCAGCTTCATCCGGGACAGGGGTGGCTACACCTTC,CASSFIRDRGGYTF
TRBJ2-2,-,TRBV9,-,TGTGCCAGCGGCGGCGGGGGCCAGAACACCGGGGAGCTGTTTTTT,CASGGGGQNTGELFF